Included here is one T cell receptor beta chain sequence, with context. These data are taken from a study of blood T cell repertoires in COVID-19. Looking at the study overall: Samples taken during acute and convalescent COVID-19 were collected in the United States, Italy and Spain. The analysed material was cDNA or gDNA that came from T cells, B-cell-depleted T cells, or PBMCs.

Germline V gene sequence: CDR1 SGHTA, CDR2 FQGNSA. The CDR3 extends over 14 amino acids. V lost 5 bases and J 6 bases, leaving 13 bases between the germline ends. Data came from immunoSEQ multiplex PCR; TCRdb stores just in-frame clones and leaves some out. There are 56,000 or so clones in the sample; 89% occur only once, and approximately 45% lies in the top ten. Seattle's cohort entered during active infection and was followed longitudinally. Source material: peripheral blood. The V gene is TRBV7-2, the J gene TRBJ2-2; possibly TRBD1 for D (6 bases). This TCR came from a woman aged 55-70 years with COVID-19, enrolled during active disease. CDR3 DNA: TGTGCCAGCAGCGGCAAATGGGGGCCCGGGGAGCTGTTTTTT. Translation gives CASSGKWGPGELFF. Combining the CDR3 with reference TRBV7-2 and TRBJ2-2 gives the whole variable domain GAGVSQSPSNKVTEKGKDVELRCDPISGHTALYWYRQSLGQGLEFLIYFQGNSAPDKSGLPSDRFSAERTGGSVSTLTIQRTQQEDSAVYLCASSGKWGPGELFFGEGSRLTVL.